The next 17 T cell receptor beta chains were all read from a single sample in a study of cytomegalovirus exposure and HLA in healthy donors. The assay was immunoSEQ multiplex PCR, and TCRdb's table has in-frame clones only and misses some. The data show about 240,000 clones, about 87% seen once. Sample: PBMCs. The receptors were sampled from a man aged 18-30 years in good health and CMV-seronegative.

V gene TRBV29-1 combines with J gene TRBJ2-7, with D possibly being TRBD2 (6 bases). The CDR3 has 12 residues. The germline V and J ends were trimmed by 7 bases and 5 bases, with 15 bases remaining between them. The germline CDR1 and CDR2 sequences are SQVTM and ANQGSEA. CDR3 in amino acids: CSALGGADEQYF. DNA of the CDR3: TGCAGCGCCCTGGGGGGTGCCGACGAGCAGTACTTC.

The chain combines TRBV19 with TRBJ1-1, with a tentative D call TRBD1 (5 bases). The V and J ends lost 5 bases and 0 bases respectively, with 13 bases between them. Germline CDR1 LNHDA, CDR2 SQIVND (reference sequence). This CDR3 spans 15 amino acids. The CDR3 DNA sequence: TGTGCCAGTAGTTTCGTAAGGGGAATGAACACTGAAGCTTTCTTT. Its protein product is CASSFVRGMNTEAFF.

V and J are TRBV2 and TRBJ1-6, with 7 bases identical to TRBD1. Looked up from germline, CDR1 is SNHLY and CDR2 is FYNNEI. With V trimmed by 5 bases and J by 9 bases, 10 bases remained unmatched. CDR3 size: 15 residues. DNA of the CDR3: TGTGCCAGCAGTACACAGGGGCAGGGGAGTTCACCCCTCCACTTT. Its translation is CASSTQGQGSSPLHF.

In this sample, this clone turned up once. The rearrangement uses TRBV7-6 and TRBJ2-5; 7 positions agree with TRBD1. V gave up 6 bases and J gave up 4 bases; unmatched junction bases: 8. CDR1 SGHVS and CDR2 FNYEAQ come from the germline V gene. The CDR3 is made up of 14 amino acids. In DNA form, the CDR3 reads TGTGCCAGCAGTTCCGACAGGGTGCGAGAGACCCAGTACTTC. Protein product: CASSSDRVRETQYF. Full variable domain (missing parts from reference TRBV7-6 and TRBJ2-5): GAGVSQSPRYKVTKRGQDVALRCDPISGHVSLYWYRQALGQGPEFLTYFNYEAQQDKSGLPNDRFSAERPEGSISTLTIQRTEQRDSAMYRCASSSDRVRETQYFGPGTRLLVL.

The chain is built from TRBV4-2 and TRBJ1-5; D may be TRBD1 (6 bases). Trimming removed 3 bases from V and 5 bases from J, with 14 bases in between. The germline V gene encodes CDR1 LGHNA and CDR2 YNFKEQ. The CDR3 has 15 residues. CDR3 nucleotides: TGTGCCAGCAGCCAGTACAGGGATCTTGATCAGCCCCAGCATTTT. Translation gives CASSQYRDLDQPQHF.

The genes are TRBV7-9 and TRBJ2-7; 7 bases align to TRBD2. Germline assignment: CDR1 SEHNR and CDR2 FQNEAQ (reference sequence). This CDR3 has 14 amino acids. The V segment lost 3 bases and the J segment 5 bases; nucleotides outside the gene matches: 7. DNA for the CDR3: TGTGCCAGCAGCTTCTTACTAGCGACCCACGAGCAGTACTTC. Amino acid sequence: CASSFLLATHEQYF.

The gene calls are TRBV5-1 and TRBJ2-3, with D possibly matching TRBD1 (6 bases). Trimming shortened V by 1 base and J by 4 bases, and 10 bases separated the two germline ends. The CDR3 extends over 14 amino acids. In germline, CDR1 is SGHRS, CDR2 YFSETQ. This CDR3 is CASSLLDSSDTQYF. The DNA of the CDR3 is TGCGCCAGCAGCTTGTTGGACAGCTCAGATACGCAGTATTTT.

In the case of this clone: One end of the junction varies from germline; a read error may be responsible. The chain is built from TRBV4-3 and TRBJ2-7; TRBD2 matches at 16 bases. CDR1 and CDR2 (germline): LGHNA, YSLEER. The CDR3 has 14 amino acids. The CDR3 DNA is TGCGCCAGCAGCCCCGGGACTAGCGGGAGGGCCTCCCACTTC. This sequence encodes CASSPGTSGRASHF.

The chain uses TRBV6-6 and TRBJ2-1, with D maybe TRBD1 (5 bases). Trimming removed 8 bases from V and 3 bases from J, with 11 bases in between. Germline V gene data show CDR1 as MNHNY and CDR2 as SVGAGI (reference sequence). The CDR3 sequence is 13 residues long. DNA for the CDR3: TGTGCCAGCGGGGCCGATAGCTACAATGAGCAGTTCTTC. Residues: CASGADSYNEQFF.

V gene TRBV11-3 combines with J gene TRBJ2-3; a weak D match, TRBD2 (6 bases). The germline V gene has CDR1 SGHNT and CDR2 YENEEA. V shed 3 bases and J shed 0 bases, with 7 bases lying between them. The CDR3 loop spans 14 amino acids. CDR3 protein: CASSFGGSTDTQYF. The CDR3 coding sequence is TGTGCCAGCAGCTTTGGGGGGAGCACAGATACGCAGTATTTT. The entire variable domain, with the rest obtained from reference TRBV11-3 and TRBJ2-3, is as follows: EAGVVQSPRYKIIEKKQPVAFWCNPISGHNTLYWYLQNLGQGPELLIRYENEEAVDDSQLPKDRFSAERLKGVDSTLKIQPAELGDSAVYLCASSFGGSTDTQYFGPGTRLTVL.

This chain joins TRBV29-1 and TRBJ2-3; 10 bases map to TRBD2. V lost 5 bases, J lost 5 bases, and 4 bases stayed unmatched. Germline V gives CDR1 SQVTM, CDR2 ANQGSEA. The CDR3 has 13 residues. The CDR3 here is CSVPRLAGDTQYF. CDR3 nucleotides: TGCAGCGTTCCTAGACTAGCGGGAGATACGCAGTATTTT.

This sequence joins TRBV7-2 and TRBJ2-2; possible D gene TRBD2, 6 bases. The CDR3 contains 15 residues. Germline values: CDR1 SGHTA, CDR2 FQGNSA. V gave up 3 bases and J gave up 0 bases, with 8 bases separating them. The CDR3 DNA reads TGTGCCAGCAGCTTCGGGACTCCGAACACCGGGGAGCTGTTTTTT. Translation gives CASSFGTPNTGELFF.

V and J are TRBV28 and TRBJ1-2; D is unclear. V was pared by 6 bases and J by 3 bases, with 20 bases between. This CDR3 spans 16 amino acids. Germline CDR1 reads MDHEN; CDR2 reads SYDVKM. The DNA for the CDR3 is TGTGCCAGCAGCACGCCTGGGGTATTGGGAGACTATGGCTACACCTTC. Residues: CASSTPGVLGDYGYTF.

The chain links TRBV6-6 to TRBJ2-3; TRBD1 matches 7 bases. With 6 bases clipped from V and 2 bases from J, the junction kept 5 bases outside the gene matches. Germline V CDR1 and CDR2: MNHNY, SVGAGI (reference sequence). The length of the CDR3 is 14 residues. CDR3: CASSLQGYTDTQYF. CDR3 nucleotide sequence: TGTGCCAGCAGCCTACAGGGGTACACAGATACGCAGTATTTT.

CDR3 sequence: CASSQNYEQYF. The DNA of the CDR3 is TGTGCCAGCAGCCAGAACTACGAGCAGTACTTC. The genes are TRBV28 and TRBJ2-7; D ambiguous. V lost 6 bases and J lost 3, with 6 bases in between. The CDR3 is 11 residues long. From germline, CDR1 is MDHEN and CDR2 SYDVKM.

The V and J genes are TRBV4-2 and TRBJ2-7; 9 bases are shared with TRBD2. Germline CDR1 reads LGHNA; CDR2 reads YNFKEQ. With 4 bases clipped from V and 0 bases from J, the junction kept 7 bases outside the gene matches. The CDR3 runs to 16 residues. As DNA, the CDR3 is TGTGCCAGCAGCCCCCAGCGGGGGGCCAGCTCCTACGAGCAGTACTTC. Protein: CASSPQRGASSYEQYF.

This sequence joins TRBV6-1 and TRBJ1-5; D gene ambiguous. The CDR3 consists of 12 residues. Germline CDR1 is MNHNS and CDR2 is SASEGT. V was trimmed by 1 base and J by 6 bases, leaving 4 bases between them. This chain's CDR3 is CASSEVRQPQHF. The CDR3 nucleotides are TGTGCCAGCAGTGAAGTGCGTCAGCCCCAGCATTTT.